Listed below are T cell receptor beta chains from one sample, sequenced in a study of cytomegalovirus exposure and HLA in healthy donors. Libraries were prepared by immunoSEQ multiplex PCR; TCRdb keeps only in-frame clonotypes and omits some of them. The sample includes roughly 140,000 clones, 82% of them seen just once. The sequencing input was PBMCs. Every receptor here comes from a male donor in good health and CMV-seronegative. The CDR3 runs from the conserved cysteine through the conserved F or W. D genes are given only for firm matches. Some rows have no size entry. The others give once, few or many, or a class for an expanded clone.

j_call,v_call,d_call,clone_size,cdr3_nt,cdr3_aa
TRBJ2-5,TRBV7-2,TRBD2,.,TGTGCCAGCACCTTCCAAGCGGGAGAGGAGACCCAGTACTTC,CASTFQAGEETQYF
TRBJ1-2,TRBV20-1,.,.,TGCAGTGCTATCCTAAACTATGGCTACACCTTC,CSAILNYGYTF
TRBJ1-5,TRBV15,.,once,TGTGCCACCAGCAGATTGACCCTCAGGGTAACGTCGTCTCAGCCCCAGCATTTT,CATSRLTLRVTSSQPQHF
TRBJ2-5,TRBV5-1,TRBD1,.,TGCGCCAGCAGCATAGGACAGGACCAAGAGACCCAGTACTTC,CASSIGQDQETQYF
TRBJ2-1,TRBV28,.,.,TGTGCCAGCAGTTTTCACGCGGCAGGGCCCCATGAGCAGTTCTTC,CASSFHAAGPHEQFF
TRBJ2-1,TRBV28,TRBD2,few,TGTGCCATTAAGAGGACTAGCGAGTACAATGAGCAGTTCTTC,CAIKRTSEYNEQFF
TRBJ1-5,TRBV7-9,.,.,TGTGCCAGCAGCCTCCCCAGCGGGGCAGTACATAGCAATCAGCCCCAGCATTTT,CASSLPSGAVHSNQPQHF
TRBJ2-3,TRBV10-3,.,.,TGTGCCATCAGTGAGAGGACGGGGAGGACAGATACGCAGTATTTT,CAISERTGRTDTQYF
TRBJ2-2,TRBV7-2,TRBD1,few,TGTGCCAGCAGCTTAGCCCCAGGGGGCAACACCGGGGAGCTGTTTTTT,CASSLAPGGNTGELFF
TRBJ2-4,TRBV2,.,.,TGTGCCAGCAGTGAAATCCCCCACAGTCAACTAGCCAAAAACATTCAGTACTTC,CASSEIPHSQLAKNIQYF
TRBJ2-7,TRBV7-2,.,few,TGTGCCAGCAGCCTCTACTACGAGCAGTACTTC,CASSLYYEQYF
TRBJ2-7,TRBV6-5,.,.,TGTGCCAGCCATAGTGAGGGATACGAGCAGTACTTC,CASHSEGYEQYF
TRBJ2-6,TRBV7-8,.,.,TGTGCCAGCACCCCAAGGAGCGCGGCTGGGGCCAACGTCCTGACTTTC,CASTPRSAAGANVLTF
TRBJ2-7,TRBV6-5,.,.,TGTGCCAGCAGTTACGCCGGGATCCACTACGAGCAGCACTTC,CASSYAGIHYEQHF
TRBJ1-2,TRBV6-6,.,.,TGTGCCAGCAGTTATGGAGGACCGGGCTATGGCTACACCTTC,CASSYGGPGYGYTF
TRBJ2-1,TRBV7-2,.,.,TGTGCCAGCACTCCGGGAATCGCCTACAATGAGCAGTTCTTC,CASTPGIAYNEQFF
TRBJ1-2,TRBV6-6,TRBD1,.,TGTGCCAGCAGTCCTACCGCCGGGACAGTCGGCGGCTACACCTTC,CASSPTAGTVGGYTF
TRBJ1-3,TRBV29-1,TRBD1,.,TGCAGCGTAGAATCGGGACAGGGTTCAAACACCATATATTTT,CSVESGQGSNTIYF
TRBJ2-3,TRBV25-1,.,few,TGTGCCAGCAGTCAGGAGCGGGGCACAGATACGCAGTATTTT,CASSQERGTDTQYF
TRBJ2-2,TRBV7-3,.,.,TGTGCCAGCAGCCCAATTAGGGGCGGGGAGCTGTTTTTT,CASSPIRGGELFF
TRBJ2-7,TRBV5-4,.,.,TGTGCCAGCAGCTGGGCTGACAGCAGGAGCGTCGAGCAGTACTTC,CASSWADSRSVEQYF
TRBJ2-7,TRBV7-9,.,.,TGTGCCAGCAGCTTGGGGGCTGGGGGTTTGGGCGAGCAGTACTTC,CASSLGAGGLGEQYF
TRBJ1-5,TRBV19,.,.,TGTGCCAGTAGTATTGGGGATGGGATAGGGGGTCAGCCCCAGCATTTT,CASSIGDGIGGQPQHF
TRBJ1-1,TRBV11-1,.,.,TGTGCCAGCAGCCCCCCGGGGGGGCTGGGGGAGCCTTTCTTT,CASSPPGGLGEPFF
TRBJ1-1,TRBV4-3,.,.,TGCGCCAGCAGCTACCTTAAGGGGACTGAAGCTTTCTTT,CASSYLKGTEAFF
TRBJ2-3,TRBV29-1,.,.,TGCAGCGGCGAGTCTAGCACAGATACGCAGTATTTT,CSGESSTDTQYF
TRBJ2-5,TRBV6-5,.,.,TGTGCCAGCAGGGACTTTTGGACCCAGTACTTC,CASRDFWTQYF
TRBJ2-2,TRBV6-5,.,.,TGTGCCAGCAGTTACGGCAGGGCGAACACCGGGGAGCTGTTTTTT,CASSYGRANTGELFF
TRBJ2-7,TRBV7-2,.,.,TGTGCCAGCAGCTTAGACAGGTCAGGGAACGAGCAGTACTTC,CASSLDRSGNEQYF
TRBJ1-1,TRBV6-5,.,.,TGTGCCAGCAGTTACGGGACGGCGGGGACTGAAGCTTTCTTT,CASSYGTAGTEAFF
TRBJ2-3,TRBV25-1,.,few,TGTGCCAGCAGATCAGTTTGGGGGCCCCGAGGGGGCACAGATACGCAGTATTTT,CASRSVWGPRGGTDTQYF
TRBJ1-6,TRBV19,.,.,TGTGCCAGTAGTATAACTCGGAGCTCCTATAATTCACCCCTCCACTTT,CASSITRSSYNSPLHF
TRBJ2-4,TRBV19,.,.,TGTGCCAGTAGCGGGAGTGCCAAAAACATTCAGTACTTC,CASSGSAKNIQYF
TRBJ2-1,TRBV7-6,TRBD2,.,TGTGCCAGCAGCTTAGCAGTAGCGGGAGGGGATGAGCAGTTCTTC,CASSLAVAGGDEQFF
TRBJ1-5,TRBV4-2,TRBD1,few,TGTGCCAGCAGCCAATCGGGACAGGCTAATCAGCCCCAGCATTTT,CASSQSGQANQPQHF
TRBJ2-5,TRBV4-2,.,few,TGTGCCAGCAGCCAAGATCTGGGGGAGGACTTGACCCAGTACTTC,CASSQDLGEDLTQYF
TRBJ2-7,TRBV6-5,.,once,TGTGCCAGCAGTTACTCCCACTCCTACGAGCAGTACTTC,CASSYSHSYEQYF
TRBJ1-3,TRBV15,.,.,TGTGCCACCAGCAGAGATGGGGCAGATCGCGTGGCTTTATCTGGAAACACCATATATTTT,CATSRDGADRVALSGNTIYF